This passage covers 14 T cell receptor beta chains from one sample sequenced in a study of blood T cell repertoires in COVID-19 (dated by TCRdb to 2018 to 2020). Libraries were constructed by the immunoSEQ multiplex PCR assay. TCRdb took over this immuneACCESS table, retaining in-frame rearrangements with V and J assigned. Such tables are incomplete; in checked studies, under half of the missing clones stem from an unresolved V gene, and the remainder is unexplained. For this sample there are 100,000 to 150,000 clones; around 63% appear just once. The top ten clones comprise about 2.2% of the sample. The sample comprised peripheral blood. Receptors originate from a woman between 65 and 79 years old with acute or convalescent COVID-19.

V usage is TRBV6-5 and J usage is TRBJ1-5, with D maybe TRBD1 (5 bases). The germline V gene encodes CDR1 MNHEY and CDR2 SVGAGI. Trimming pared 7 bases from V and 7 bases from J, leaving 17 bases between. The CDR3 has 14 amino acids. CDR3 in amino acids: CASNLAGFEQPQHF. For the CDR3, the DNA is TGTGCCAGCAACCTTGCAGGGTTTGAACAGCCCCAGCATTTT.

This clone was picked up one time. CDR3 amino acids: CASRGDRGLYGYTF. For the CDR3, the DNA is TGTGCCAGCAGGGGGGACAGGGGTCTCTATGGCTACACCTTC. The genes are TRBV25-1 and TRBJ1-2; 10 bases align to TRBD1. This CDR3 has 14 residues. Germline V CDR1 and CDR2: MGHDK, SYGVNS. After removal of 6 bases from V and 4 bases from J, the junction contained 5 bases not matched to a gene.

CDR3 coding DNA: TGTGCCAGCAGCTTAGACGGCAGGGGGCGTTCCGCGAACACCGGGGAGCTGTTTTTT. Translating it yields CASSLDGRGRSANTGELFF. This rearrangement joins TRBV11-2 to TRBJ2-2; 8 bases are a match to TRBD1. The CDR3 consists of 19 residues. Germline V gene sequence: CDR1 SGHAT, CDR2 FQNNGV. The trim removed 0 bases at V and 0 bases at J, leaving 9 bases unmatched.

The chain is built from TRBV5-4 and TRBJ2-5; tentatively, D is TRBD1 (6 bases). V was clipped by 2 bases and J by 1 base, with 9 bases between them. Germline V gene data show CDR1 as SGHNT and CDR2 as YYREEE (reference sequence). The CDR3 is 14 amino acids. For the CDR3, the DNA is TGTGCCAGCAGCTTACGACAGGTCCAAGAGACCCAGTACTTC. Its translation: CASSLRQVQETQYF. The whole variable domain, filled in from reference TRBV5-4 and TRBJ2-5, reads ETGVTQSPTHLIKTRGQQVTLRCSSQSGHNTVSWYQQALGQGPQFIFQYYREEENGRGNFPPRFSGLQFPNYSSELNVNALELDDSALYLCASSLRQVQETQYFGPGTRLLVL.

The chain couples TRBV15 to TRBJ2-1; TRBD2 might be the D (6 bases). CDR3 size: 15 residues. CDR1 and CDR2 (germline): LNHNV, YYDKDF (reference sequence). The ends were cut back, 2 bases at V and 5 bases at J, with 13 bases in the middle. CDR3 nucleotides: TGTGCCACCAGCAGATTCCGGGAGACTAACAATGAGCAGTTCTTC. It is translated as CATSRFRETNNEQFF.

The V gene is TRBV4-1, the J gene TRBJ2-3; D call uncertain. Germline assignment: CDR1 MGHRA and CDR2 YSYEKL. Deletions cut 0 bases from V and 5 bases from J, with 6 bases between. The CDR3 loop spans 13 amino acids. In DNA form, the CDR3 reads TGCGCCAGCAGCCAAGATGGGCTAGATACGCAGTATTTT. Amino acids: CASSQDGLDTQYF.

V usage is TRBV27 and J usage is TRBJ1-6, with 7 bases fitting TRBD1. Germline CDR1 is MNHEY and CDR2 is SMNVEV (reference sequence). This CDR3 has 14 residues. Trimming cost V 5 bases and J 7 bases; bases outside gene matches: 5. The CDR3, as DNA: TGTGCCAGCAGTCGCCGGGACAGAAATTCACCCCTCCACTTT. Protein sequence: CASSRRDRNSPLHF.

V usage is TRBV7-9 and J usage is TRBJ1-2; TRBD1 might be the D (6 bases). The V end was cut by 2 bases, the J end by 3 bases, with 10 bases between. This CDR3 spans 14 amino acids. The germline gives CDR1 SEHNR, CDR2 FQNEAQ (reference sequence). The CDR3 DNA follows: TGTGCCAGCAGCTTAAAGGGGGTTGACTATGGCTACACCTTC. Its protein product is CASSLKGVDYGYTF.

The chain links TRBV6-5 to TRBJ1-4, with D tentatively TRBD1 (5 bases). Germline V lookup: CDR1 MNHEY, CDR2 SVGAGI. V lost 0 bases, J lost 7 bases, and 12 bases lay in between. The CDR3 length is 15 residues. The CDR3 loop reads CASSYSAREGEKLFF. The CDR3 DNA is TGTGCCAGCAGTTACTCGGCCAGGGAGGGTGAAAAACTGTTTTTT.

This clone was observed a single time. V and J are TRBV7-8 and TRBJ2-1; 10 positions match TRBD2. Germline V gives CDR1 SGHVS, CDR2 FQNEAQ. V lost 1 base to trimming and J lost 13 bases; unmatched junction nucleotides: 4. The length of the CDR3 is 13 residues. The CDR3 DNA reads TGTGCCAGCAGCTTAGGGCCACTAGCGGGACAGTTCTTC. Protein: CASSLGPLAGQFF.

The V call is TRBV9, the J call TRBJ1-2; D perhaps matches TRBD1 (5 bases). The CDR3 spans 15 residues. CDR1 SGDLS and CDR2 YYNGEE come from the germline V gene. Trimming stripped 2 bases from V and 3 bases from J, with 14 bases between. CDR3 nucleotides: TGTGCCAGCAGCGTTCGAGGACGGGGGGACTATGGCTACACCTTC. Translating gives CASSVRGRGDYGYTF.

The rearrangement uses TRBV10-3 and TRBJ1-1; the D gene is possibly TRBD1 (6 bases). Trimming removed 4 bases from V and 7 bases from J, with 10 bases in between. Looked up from germline, CDR1 is ENHRY and CDR2 is SYGVKD. The CDR3 is 12 amino acids. The CDR3 sequence is CAISVGGDEAFF. The CDR3 DNA reads TGTGCCATCAGTGTAGGGGGTGATGAAGCTTTCTTT.

This chain uses TRBV19 with TRBJ1-1; D gene ambiguous. The CDR3 has 14 amino acids. V dropped 5 bases and J dropped 1 base, with 11 bases sitting between them. CDR1 is LNHDA, CDR2 SQIVND, per germline (reference sequence). CDR3 nucleotide sequence: TGTGCCAGTAGTTATCAGATGTCGAACACTGAAGCTTTCTTT. This translates into CASSYQMSNTEAFF. Full variable domain (remainder filled in from reference TRBV19 and TRBJ1-1): DGGITQSPKYLFRKEGQNVTLSCEQNLNHDAMYWYRQDPGQGLRLIYYSQIVNDFQKGDIAEGYSVSREKKESFPLTVTSAQKNPTAFYLCASSYQMSNTEAFFGQGTRLTVV.

This clone was detected ten times or more. The J gene is TRBJ2-2, the V gene TRBV7-8; D possibly corresponds to TRBD1 (5 bases). Looked up from germline, CDR1 is SGHVS and CDR2 is FQNEAQ. CDR3 size: 17 residues. V lost 1 base and J 5 bases, leaving 17 bases between the germline ends. CDR3 region: CASSLVVVGAGTGELFF. The DNA of the CDR3 is TGTGCCAGCAGCTTAGTAGTGGTTGGGGCAGGGACCGGGGAGCTGTTTTTT. Based on the CDR3 plus reference TRBV7-8 and TRBJ2-2, the full variable domain is GAGVSQSPRYKVAKRGQDVALRCDPISGHVSLFWYQQALGQGPEFLTYFQNEAQLDKSGLPSDRFFAERPEGSVSTLKIQRTQQEDSAVYLCASSLVVVGAGTGELFFGEGSRLTVL.